This T cell receptor (beta chain) emerged from a study of CD8+CD57+ T cells in acquired aplastic anemia (dated 2018 in TCRdb). Context from the whole study: Extracted DNA from sorted CD4+ and CD8+ cells averaged approximately 3 ug, ranging from roughly 0.2 to 30 ug. Here is what the overall study found, with its caveats: CD8+ Simpson's diversity did not differ significantly between patients and healthy controls (P=0.060). Roughly 30 CD8+ CDR3 sequences were found to be shared between patients and controls, but these sequences appeared to be highly expressed in patients and within the immunodominant clones of the patients.

The study deep-sequenced TCR repertoires of sorted CD4+ and CD8+ blood T cells from severe aplastic anemia patients and healthy subjects. Ficoll-Paque density gradient centrifugation was used to isolate peripheral blood mononuclear cells. Before DNA was extracted, CD4+ and CD8+ T cells were sorted using either FACS or magnetic beads. Genomic DNA served as template for TCR beta VDJ combination and CDR3 sequence profiling. An Illumina HiSeq 2000 was used for TCR repertoire sequencing. The published analysis was carried out like this. Repertoire assessment relied on Simpson's diversity index, CDR3 size and DJ length profiles, and TRBV/TRBJ rearrangement plots. The immunodominant clone was defined as the most abundant DNA sequence in deep sequencing data. CDR3 amino acid sequences were checked for sharing between subjects and were compared against published repertoires and the VDJdb database. In TCRdb, the public reads were trimmed at Q25 with fastp and aligned with MiXCR, with productive beta chains retained. Rows with one shared CDR3 protein collapse into an entry with the most common genes and DNA. The V and J calls come from TCRdb's annotation, not from the publication. The sample yields under 350,000 distinct CDR3 sequences; approximately 57% were counted once. The ten biggest clones cover under 8.5% of the sample.

Trimming accounts for 5 bases at V and 8 bases at J, while the number of junction bases matched to no gene is 14. The CDR3 runs 16 residues from the cysteine to the phenylalanine. Only CDR3 DNA is held: 48 bases, read in frame from base 1. The germline V gene encodes CDR1 DFQATT and CDR2 SNEGSKA (reference sequence). As concerns this clonotype: Its antigen is still unknown. Base qualities are not provided; no much larger clone lies one nucleotide away.

This TCR came from a human donor with severe aplastic anemia or a healthy control (not recorded which). Source material: sorted CD4+, CD8+, or CD8+CD57+ T cells (not recorded which) from PBMCs. Rearrangement joined TRBV20-1 to TRBJ2-1, with 11 junctional bases fitting TRBD2. The CDR3 protein: CSAGPVISGRADEQFF. The DNA is as follows: TGCAGTGCTGGCCCTGTCATTAGCGGGAGGGCGGATGAGCAGTTCTTC.